Listed below are T cell receptor beta chains from one sample, sequenced in a study of breast tumors, draining lymph nodes, adjacent tissues. TCRdb recomputed calls from the multiplex PCR reads with MiXCR, one row per CDR3 protein. In the table there are around 170,000 distinct CDR3 sequences, 30% to 35% of which are singletons. What was sequenced was axillary lymph node tissue. The origin of the receptors is a female donor with breast cancer. Some clones in this sample may be carry-over from other donors' samples. Both conserved end residues are part of each CDR3. Each record gives: CDR3 protein, CDR3 DNA, D gene, clone size, V gene, J gene. D genes are given only for firm matches. The size field is filled for only some rows; it gives once, few, many or a size class.

CDR3 protein: CASSVTLSRDYGYTF
CDR3 DNA: TGCGCCAGCAGCGTGACCCTTAGTAGAGACTATGGCTACACCTTC
D gene: NA
clone size: many
V gene: TRBV5-1
J gene: TRBJ1-2

CDR3 protein: CASSSWTGRNQPQHF
CDR3 DNA: TGTGCCAGCAGCTCATGGACAGGACGCAATCAGCCCCAGCATTTT
D gene: TRBD1
clone size: many
V gene: TRBV7-2
J gene: TRBJ1-5

CDR3 protein: CASSLWGPAATGELFF
CDR3 DNA: TGTGCCAGCAGCTTGTGGGGGCCGGCGGCCACCGGGGAGCTGTTTTTT
D gene: NA
clone size: many
V gene: TRBV7-6
J gene: TRBJ2-2

CDR3 protein: CASGTVGYGYTF
CDR3 DNA: TGTGCCAGCGGCACTGTAGGGTATGGCTACACCTTC
D gene: NA
clone size: many
V gene: TRBV7-9
J gene: TRBJ1-2

CDR3 protein: CASSLWLAGGPNNEQFF
CDR3 DNA: TGTGCCAGCAGCTTGTGGCTAGCGGGAGGGCCCAACAATGAGCAGTTCTTC
D gene: TRBD2
clone size: many
V gene: TRBV7-3
J gene: TRBJ2-1

CDR3 protein: CSATTSGGTPLSYF
CDR3 DNA: TGCAGTGCTACCACTAGCGGGGGAACACCGTTGTCGTACTTC
D gene: TRBD2
clone size: many
V gene: TRBV20-1
J gene: TRBJ2-5

CDR3 protein: CASSETGYNNSPLHF
CDR3 DNA: TGTGCCAGCAGTGAGACAGGGTATAATAATTCACCCCTCCACTTT
D gene: TRBD1
clone size: many
V gene: TRBV6-1
J gene: TRBJ1-6

CDR3 protein: CASSHSPPGDRNEQFF
CDR3 DNA: TGCGCCAGCAGCCATTCCCCCCCAGGGGATAGAAATGAGCAGTTCTTC
D gene: NA
clone size: many
V gene: TRBV4-1
J gene: TRBJ2-1

CDR3 protein: CASSKQDSGANVLTF
CDR3 DNA: TGTGCCAGCAGTAAACAGGACAGTGGGGCCAACGTCCTGACTTTC
D gene: NA
clone size: many
V gene: TRBV2
J gene: TRBJ2-6

CDR3 protein: CASRVAVRNQETQYF
CDR3 DNA: TGTGCCAGCAGAGTAGCGGTTAGAAACCAAGAGACCCAGTACTTC
D gene: NA
clone size: NA
V gene: TRBV6-2/TRBV6-3
J gene: TRBJ2-5

CDR3 protein: CASSLGQEAFF
CDR3 DNA: TGTGCCAGCAGTTTAGGACAGGAAGCTTTCTTT
D gene: NA
clone size: once
V gene: TRBV28
J gene: TRBJ1-1

CDR3 protein: CAISESVTQASTDTQYF
CDR3 DNA: TGTGCCATCAGTGAATCGGTAACGCAGGCCTCCACAGATACGCAGTATTTT
D gene: NA
clone size: many
V gene: TRBV10-3
J gene: TRBJ2-3

CDR3 protein: CSAATSGSAYNEQFF
CDR3 DNA: TGCAGTGCCGCGACTAGCGGGAGTGCGTACAATGAGCAGTTCTTC
D gene: TRBD2
clone size: NA
V gene: TRBV20-1
J gene: TRBJ2-1

CDR3 protein: CASSFQATDRVFSNTEAFF
CDR3 DNA: TGTGCCAGCAGCTTCCAAGCAACGGACAGGGTGTTTTCGAACACTGAAGCTTTCTTT
D gene: TRBD1
clone size: NA
V gene: TRBV7-9
J gene: TRBJ1-1

CDR3 protein: CASSYRDRRNTEAFF
CDR3 DNA: TGTGCCAGCAGTTACCGGGACAGGAGGAACACTGAAGCTTTCTTT
D gene: TRBD1
clone size: few
V gene: TRBV25-1
J gene: TRBJ1-1

CDR3 protein: CASSYSNLAGGLFF
CDR3 DNA: TGTGCCAGCAGTTACTCGAACCTAGCGGGAGGGCTGTTTTTT
D gene: TRBD2
clone size: NA
V gene: TRBV6-6
J gene: TRBJ2-2

CDR3 protein: CASSGGDTLKNIQYF
CDR3 DNA: TGTGCCAGCAGCGGGGGGGACACCCTAAAAAACATTCAGTACTTC
D gene: NA
clone size: NA
V gene: TRBV9
J gene: TRBJ2-4

CDR3 protein: CASSHRDGGRDTQYF
CDR3 DNA: TGTGCCAGCAGTCACCGGGACGGGGGCCGGGATACGCAGTATTTT
D gene: NA
clone size: many
V gene: TRBV6-5
J gene: TRBJ2-3

CDR3 protein: CSARDGTERREQYF
CDR3 DNA: TGCAGTGCTAGAGATGGGACAGAACGGCGCGAGCAGTACTTC
D gene: TRBD1
clone size: many
V gene: TRBV20-1
J gene: TRBJ2-7

CDR3 protein: CASSPSPVNEQYF
CDR3 DNA: TGTGCCAGCAGCCCCAGCCCGGTTAACGAGCAGTACTTC
D gene: NA
clone size: many
V gene: TRBV9
J gene: TRBJ2-7

CDR3 protein: CASSYVSGRNTGELFF
CDR3 DNA: TGTGCCAGCAGTTACGTGAGCGGGAGGAACACCGGGGAGCTGTTTTTT
D gene: TRBD2
clone size: many
V gene: TRBV6-5
J gene: TRBJ2-2

CDR3 protein: CASSFSPSKGGQRGKPQHF
CDR3 DNA: TGTGCCAGCAGCTTCTCCCCCTCGAAGGGAGGGCAGAGGGGAAAGCCCCAGCATTTT
D gene: NA
clone size: many
V gene: TRBV7-8
J gene: TRBJ1-5

CDR3 protein: CASSLVGGGTEAFF
CDR3 DNA: TGTGCCAGCAGCTTAGTCGGAGGAGGCACTGAAGCTTTCTTT
D gene: NA
clone size: NA
V gene: TRBV7-8
J gene: TRBJ1-1

CDR3 protein: CASRTRGLRGELFF
CDR3 DNA: TGTGCCAGCAGAACCCGAGGGTTGCGAGGGGAGCTGTTTTTT
D gene: NA
clone size: NA
V gene: TRBV5-4
J gene: TRBJ2-2

CDR3 protein: CASIIPESYEQYF
CDR3 DNA: TGTGCCAGCATTATCCCTGAATCCTACGAGCAGTACTTC
D gene: NA
clone size: many
V gene: TRBV6-1
J gene: TRBJ2-7

CDR3 protein: CASGFQFYGYTF
CDR3 DNA: TGTGCTAGTGGTTTTCAGTTCTATGGCTACACCTTC
D gene: NA
clone size: many
V gene: TRBV12-5
J gene: TRBJ1-2

CDR3 protein: CGARVLALAATPNTGELFF
CDR3 DNA: TGCGGTGCTAGAGTACTTGCTCTAGCGGCGACCCCGAACACCGGGGAGCTGTTTTTT
D gene: TRBD2
clone size: NA
V gene: TRBV20-1
J gene: TRBJ2-2

CDR3 protein: CSADPGPPNYGYTF
CDR3 DNA: TGCAGTGCTGACCCGGGACCGCCTAACTATGGCTACACCTTC
D gene: NA
clone size: many
V gene: TRBV20-1
J gene: TRBJ1-2

CDR3 protein: CASSFGQGNEQFF
CDR3 DNA: TGTGCCAGCAGCTTTGGACAGGGGAATGAGCAGTTCTTC
D gene: TRBD1
clone size: many
V gene: TRBV5-4
J gene: TRBJ2-1

CDR3 protein: CASTVGQPINYGYTF
CDR3 DNA: TGTGCCAGCACCGTTGGACAGCCGATCAACTATGGCTACACCTTC
D gene: NA
clone size: many
V gene: TRBV6-2/TRBV6-3
J gene: TRBJ1-2